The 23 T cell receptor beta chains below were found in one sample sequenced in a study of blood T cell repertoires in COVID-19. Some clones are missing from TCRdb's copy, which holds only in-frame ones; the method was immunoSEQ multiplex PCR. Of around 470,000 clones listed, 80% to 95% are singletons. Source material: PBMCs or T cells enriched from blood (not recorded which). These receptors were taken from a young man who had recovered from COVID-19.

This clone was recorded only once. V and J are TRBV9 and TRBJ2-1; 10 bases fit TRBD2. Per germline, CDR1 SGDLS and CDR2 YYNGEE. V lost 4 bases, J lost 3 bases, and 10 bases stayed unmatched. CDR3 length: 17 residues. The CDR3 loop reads CASSPTYVAGGYNEQFF. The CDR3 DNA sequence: TGTGCCAGCAGCCCCACCTACGTAGCGGGAGGCTACAATGAGCAGTTCTTC.

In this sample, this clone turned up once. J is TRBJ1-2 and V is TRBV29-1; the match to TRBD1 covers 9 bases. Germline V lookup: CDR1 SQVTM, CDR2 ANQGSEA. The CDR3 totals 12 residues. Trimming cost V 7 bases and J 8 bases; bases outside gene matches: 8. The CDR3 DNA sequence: TGCAGCGCCACGGGACAGGGCAGGGGCTACACCTTC. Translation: CSATGQGRGYTF.

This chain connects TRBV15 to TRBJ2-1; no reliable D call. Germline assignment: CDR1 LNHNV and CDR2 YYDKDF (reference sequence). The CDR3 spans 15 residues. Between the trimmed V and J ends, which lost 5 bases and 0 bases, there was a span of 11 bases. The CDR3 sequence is CATSRRSSSYNEQFF. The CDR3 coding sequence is TGTGCCACCAGCCGAAGGAGTAGCTCCTACAATGAGCAGTTCTTC. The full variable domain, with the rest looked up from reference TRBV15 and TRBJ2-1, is DAMVIQNPRYQVTQFGKPVTLSCSQTLNHNVMYWYQQKSSQAPKLLFHYYDKDFNNEADTPDNFQSRRPNTSFCFLDIRSPGLGDTAMYLCATSRRSSSYNEQFFGPGTRLTVL.

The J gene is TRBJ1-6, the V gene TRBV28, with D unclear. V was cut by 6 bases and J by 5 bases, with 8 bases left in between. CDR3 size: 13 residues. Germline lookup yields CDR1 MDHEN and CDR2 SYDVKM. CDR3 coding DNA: TGTGCCAGCAGGACACGCAATAATTCACCCCTCCACTTT. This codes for CASRTRNNSPLHF.

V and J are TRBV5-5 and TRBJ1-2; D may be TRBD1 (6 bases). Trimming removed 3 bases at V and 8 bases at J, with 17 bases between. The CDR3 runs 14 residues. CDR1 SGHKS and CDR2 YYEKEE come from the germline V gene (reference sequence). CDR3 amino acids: CASSSVAGAQGYTF. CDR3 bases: TGTGCCAGCAGCTCCGTGGCGGGGGCGCAGGGCTACACCTTC.

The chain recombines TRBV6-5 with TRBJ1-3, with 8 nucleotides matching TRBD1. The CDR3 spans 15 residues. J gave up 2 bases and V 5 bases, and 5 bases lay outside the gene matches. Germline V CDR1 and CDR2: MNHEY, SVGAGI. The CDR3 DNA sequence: TGTGCCAGCAGTATAGGACAGGGCCCTGGAAACACCATATATTTT. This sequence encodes CASSIGQGPGNTIYF.

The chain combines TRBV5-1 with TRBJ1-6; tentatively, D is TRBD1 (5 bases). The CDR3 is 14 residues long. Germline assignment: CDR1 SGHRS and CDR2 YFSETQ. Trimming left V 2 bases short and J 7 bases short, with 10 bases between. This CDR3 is CASSFDSPNSPLHF. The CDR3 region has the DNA TGCGCCAGCAGCTTTGACAGCCCCAATTCACCCCTCCACTTT. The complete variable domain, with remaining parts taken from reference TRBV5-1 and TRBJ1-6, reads KAGVTQTPRYLIKTRGQQVTLSCSPISGHRSVSWYQQTPGQGLQFLFEYFSETQRNKGNFPGRFSGRQFSNSRSEMNVSTLELGDSALYLCASSFDSPNSPLHFGNGTRLTVT.

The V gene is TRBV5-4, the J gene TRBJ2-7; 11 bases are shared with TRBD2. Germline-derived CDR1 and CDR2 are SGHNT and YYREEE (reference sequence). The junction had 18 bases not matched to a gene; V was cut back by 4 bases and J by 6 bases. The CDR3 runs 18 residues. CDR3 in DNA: TGTGCCAGCAGCCCCACCCCCGAGGCCGTGCTAGCGGGAGGCGAGCAGTACTTC. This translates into CASSPTPEAVLAGGEQYF.

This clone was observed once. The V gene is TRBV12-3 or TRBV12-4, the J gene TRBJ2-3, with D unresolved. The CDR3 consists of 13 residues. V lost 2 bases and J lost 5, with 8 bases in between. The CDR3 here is CASSLSPGDTQYF. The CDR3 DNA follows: TGTGCCAGCAGTTTATCACCGGGAGATACGCAGTATTTT.

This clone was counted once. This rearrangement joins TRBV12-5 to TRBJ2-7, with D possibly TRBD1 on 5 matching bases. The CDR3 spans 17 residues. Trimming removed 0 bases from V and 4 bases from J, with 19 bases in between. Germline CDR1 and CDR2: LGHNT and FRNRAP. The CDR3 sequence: CASGLVRFLGRYYEQYF. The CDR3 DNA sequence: TGTGCTAGTGGTTTGGTAAGGTTCTTGGGGCGGTATTACGAGCAGTACTTC.

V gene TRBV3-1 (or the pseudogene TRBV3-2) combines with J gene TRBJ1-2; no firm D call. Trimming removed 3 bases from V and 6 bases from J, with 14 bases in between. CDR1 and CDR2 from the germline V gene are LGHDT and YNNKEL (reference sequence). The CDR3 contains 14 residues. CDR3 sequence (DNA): TGTGCCAGCAGCCAGAGTTCCTTGGTAGATGGCTACACCTTC. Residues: CASSQSSLVDGYTF.

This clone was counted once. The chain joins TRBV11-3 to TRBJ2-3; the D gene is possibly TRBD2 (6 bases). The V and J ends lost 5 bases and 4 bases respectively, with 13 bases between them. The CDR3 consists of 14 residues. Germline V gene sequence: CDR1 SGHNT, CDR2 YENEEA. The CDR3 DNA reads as TGTGCCAGCAGCCGACGGCTAGCGCCAGATACGCAGTATTTT. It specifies CASSRRLAPDTQYF.

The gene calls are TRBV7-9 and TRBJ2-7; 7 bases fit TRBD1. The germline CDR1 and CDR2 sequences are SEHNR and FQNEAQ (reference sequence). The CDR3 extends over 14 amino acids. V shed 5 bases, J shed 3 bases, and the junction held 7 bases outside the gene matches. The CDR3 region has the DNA TGTGCCAGCAGCCCGGGACAGAAAAACTACGAGCAGTACTTC. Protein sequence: CASSPGQKNYEQYF.

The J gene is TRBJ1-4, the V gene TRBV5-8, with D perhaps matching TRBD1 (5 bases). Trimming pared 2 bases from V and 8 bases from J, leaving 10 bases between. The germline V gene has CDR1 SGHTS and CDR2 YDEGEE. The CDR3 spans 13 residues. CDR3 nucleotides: TGTGCCAGCAGCTTACTACGGGGGGAAAAACTGTTTTTT. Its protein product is CASSLLRGEKLFF.

The CDR3 sequence: CASSVTGGQGEKLFF. For the CDR3, the DNA is TGTGCCAGCAGCGTGACAGGGGGCCAAGGAGAAAAACTGTTTTTT. The rearrangement uses TRBV9 and TRBJ1-4; 10 bases fit TRBD1. The CDR3 has 15 residues. V shed 2 bases, J shed 8 bases, and the junction held 6 bases outside the gene matches. The germline V gene encodes CDR1 SGDLS and CDR2 YYNGEE.

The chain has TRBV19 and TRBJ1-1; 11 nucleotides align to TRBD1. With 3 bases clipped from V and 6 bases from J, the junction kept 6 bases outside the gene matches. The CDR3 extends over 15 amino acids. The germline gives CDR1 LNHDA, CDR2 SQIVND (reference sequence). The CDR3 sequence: CASSIGQGARSEAFF. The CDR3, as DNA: TGTGCCAGTAGTATTGGACAGGGGGCCAGGTCTGAAGCTTTCTTT.

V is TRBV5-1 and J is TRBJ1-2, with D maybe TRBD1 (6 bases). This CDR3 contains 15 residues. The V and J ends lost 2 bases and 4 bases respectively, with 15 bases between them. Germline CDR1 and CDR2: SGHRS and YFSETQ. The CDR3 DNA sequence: TGCGCCAGCAGCTTCAATTCAGGGGCTACCTATGGCTACACCTTC. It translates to CASSFNSGATYGYTF. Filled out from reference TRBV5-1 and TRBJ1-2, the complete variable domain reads KAGVTQTPRYLIKTRGQQVTLSCSPISGHRSVSWYQQTPGQGLQFLFEYFSETQRNKGNFPGRFSGRQFSNSRSEMNVSTLELGDSALYLCASSFNSGATYGYTFGSGTRLTVV.

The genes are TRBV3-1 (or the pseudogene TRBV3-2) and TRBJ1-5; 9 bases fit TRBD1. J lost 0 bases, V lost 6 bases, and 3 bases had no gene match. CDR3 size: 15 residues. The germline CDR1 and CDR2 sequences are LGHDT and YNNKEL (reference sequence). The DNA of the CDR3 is TGTGCCAGCAGTCGACAGGGGGATAGCAATCAGCCCCAGCATTTT. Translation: CASSRQGDSNQPQHF.

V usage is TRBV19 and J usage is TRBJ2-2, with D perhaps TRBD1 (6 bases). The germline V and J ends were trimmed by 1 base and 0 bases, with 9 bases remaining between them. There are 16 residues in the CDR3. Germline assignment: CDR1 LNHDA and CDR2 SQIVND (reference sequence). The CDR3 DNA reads TGTGCCAGTAGTATAGTGGACAGCACGAACACCGGGGAGCTGTTTTTT. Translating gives CASSIVDSTNTGELFF. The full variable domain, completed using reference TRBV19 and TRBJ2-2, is DGGITQSPKYLFRKEGQNVTLSCEQNLNHDAMYWYRQDPGQGLRLIYYSQIVNDFQKGDIAEGYSVSREKKESFPLTVTSAQKNPTAFYLCASSIVDSTNTGELFFGEGSRLTVL.

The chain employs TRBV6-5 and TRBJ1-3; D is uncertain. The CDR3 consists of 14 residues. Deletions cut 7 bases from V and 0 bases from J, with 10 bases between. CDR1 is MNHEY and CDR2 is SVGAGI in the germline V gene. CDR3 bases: TGTGCCAGCACGGACTGGCGCTCTGGAAACACCATATATTTT. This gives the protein CASTDWRSGNTIYF.

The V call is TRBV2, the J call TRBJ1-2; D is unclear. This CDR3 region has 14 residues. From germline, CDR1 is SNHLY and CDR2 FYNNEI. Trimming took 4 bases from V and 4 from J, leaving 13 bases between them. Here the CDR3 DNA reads TGTGCCAGCAGTGTGAGGGAAACTCCCTATGGCTACACCTTC. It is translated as CASSVRETPYGYTF.

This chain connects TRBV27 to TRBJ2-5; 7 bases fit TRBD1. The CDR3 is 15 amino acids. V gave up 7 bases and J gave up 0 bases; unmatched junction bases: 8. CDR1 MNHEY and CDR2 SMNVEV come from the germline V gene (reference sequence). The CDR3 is CASKNLRGYQETQYF. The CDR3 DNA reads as TGTGCCAGCAAAAACCTCAGGGGGTACCAAGAGACCCAGTACTTC.

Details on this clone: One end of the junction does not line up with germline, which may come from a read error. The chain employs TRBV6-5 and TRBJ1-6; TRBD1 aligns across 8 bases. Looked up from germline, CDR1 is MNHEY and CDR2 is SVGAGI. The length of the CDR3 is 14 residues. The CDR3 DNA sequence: TGTGCCAGCAGGGGGACAGGTTATACTTCACCCCTCCACTTT. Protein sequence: CASRGTGYTSPLHF.